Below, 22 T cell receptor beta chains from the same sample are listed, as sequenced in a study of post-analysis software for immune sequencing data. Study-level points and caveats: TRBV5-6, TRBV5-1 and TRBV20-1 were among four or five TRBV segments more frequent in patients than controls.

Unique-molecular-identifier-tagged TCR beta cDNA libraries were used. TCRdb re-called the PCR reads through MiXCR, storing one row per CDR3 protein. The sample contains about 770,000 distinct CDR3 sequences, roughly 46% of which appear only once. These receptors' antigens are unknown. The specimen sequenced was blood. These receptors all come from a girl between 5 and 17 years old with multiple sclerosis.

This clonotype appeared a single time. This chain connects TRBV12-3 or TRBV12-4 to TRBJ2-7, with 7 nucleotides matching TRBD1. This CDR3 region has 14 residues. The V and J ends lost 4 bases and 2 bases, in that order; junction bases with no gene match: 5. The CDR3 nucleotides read TGTGCCAGCAGTTCTACAGGGGTGGCCTACGAGCAGTACTTC. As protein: CASSSTGVAYEQYF.

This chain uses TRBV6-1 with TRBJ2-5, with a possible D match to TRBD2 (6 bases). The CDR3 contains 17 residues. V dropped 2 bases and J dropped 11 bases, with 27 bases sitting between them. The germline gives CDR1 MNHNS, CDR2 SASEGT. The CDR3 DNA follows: TGTGCCAGCAGTGAACCCCAAAGGCGGGGCTCCTACAATGAGCAGTACTTC. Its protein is CASSEPQRRGSYNEQYF.

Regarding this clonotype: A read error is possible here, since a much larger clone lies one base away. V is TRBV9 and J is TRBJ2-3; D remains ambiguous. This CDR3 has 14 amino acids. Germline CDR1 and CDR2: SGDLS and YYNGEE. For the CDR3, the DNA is TGTGCCGGCAGCCGCGGCCCGCCTCCAGATACGCAGTATTTT. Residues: CAGSRGPPPDTQYF.

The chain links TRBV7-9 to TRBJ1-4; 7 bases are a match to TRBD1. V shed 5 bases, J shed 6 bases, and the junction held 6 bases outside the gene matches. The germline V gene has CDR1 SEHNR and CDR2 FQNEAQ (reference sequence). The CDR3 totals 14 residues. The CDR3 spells CASSLRGRHEKLFF. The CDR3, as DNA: TGTGCCAGCAGCCTAAGGGGGCGGCATGAAAAACTGTTTTTT.

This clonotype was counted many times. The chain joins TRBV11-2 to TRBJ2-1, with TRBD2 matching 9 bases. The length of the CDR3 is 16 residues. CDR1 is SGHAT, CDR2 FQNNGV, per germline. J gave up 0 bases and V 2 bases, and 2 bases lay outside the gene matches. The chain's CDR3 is CASSLISGSSYNEQFF. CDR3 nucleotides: TGTGCCAGCAGCTTAATTAGCGGGAGCTCCTACAATGAGCAGTTCTTC. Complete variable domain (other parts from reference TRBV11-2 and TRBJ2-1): EAGVAQSPRYKIIEKRQSVAFWCNPISGHATLYWYQQILGQGPKLLIQFQNNGVVDDSQLPKDRFSAERLKGVDSTLKIQPAKLEDSAVYLCASSLISGSSYNEQFFGPGTRLTVL.

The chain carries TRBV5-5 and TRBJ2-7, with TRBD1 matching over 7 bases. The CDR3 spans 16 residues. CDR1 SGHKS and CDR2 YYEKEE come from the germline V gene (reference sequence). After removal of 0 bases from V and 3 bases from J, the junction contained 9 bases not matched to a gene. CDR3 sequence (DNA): TGTGCCAGCAGCTTGGCCTATCCCGGGACAGACTACGAGCAGTACTTC. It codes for CASSLAYPGTDYEQYF.

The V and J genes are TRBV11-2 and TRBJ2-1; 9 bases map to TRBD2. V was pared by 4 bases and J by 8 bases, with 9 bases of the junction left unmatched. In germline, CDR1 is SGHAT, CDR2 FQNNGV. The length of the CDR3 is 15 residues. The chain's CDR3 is CASSSLGTSIHEQFF. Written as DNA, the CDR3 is TGTGCCAGCAGCTCGTTAGGGACTAGCATCCATGAGCAGTTCTTC.

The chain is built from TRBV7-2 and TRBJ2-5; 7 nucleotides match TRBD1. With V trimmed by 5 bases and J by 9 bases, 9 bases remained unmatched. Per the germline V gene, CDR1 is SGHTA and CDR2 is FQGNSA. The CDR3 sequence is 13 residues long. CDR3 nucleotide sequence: TGTGCCAGCAGCCCGGACAGGCTAAGGTCCCAGTACTTC. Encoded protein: CASSPDRLRSQYF.

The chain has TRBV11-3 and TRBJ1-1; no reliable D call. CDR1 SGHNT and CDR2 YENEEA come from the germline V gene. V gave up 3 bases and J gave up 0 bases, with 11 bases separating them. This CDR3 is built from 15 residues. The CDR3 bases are TGTGCCAGCAGCTTGGGTCAGCCAGTGAACACTGAAGCTTTCTTT. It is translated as CASSLGQPVNTEAFF.

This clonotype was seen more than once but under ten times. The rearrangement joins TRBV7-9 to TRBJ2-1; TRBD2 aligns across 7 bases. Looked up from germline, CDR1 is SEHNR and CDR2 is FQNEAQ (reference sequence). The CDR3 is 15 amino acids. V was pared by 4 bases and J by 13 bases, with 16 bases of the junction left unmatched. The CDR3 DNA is TGTGCCAGCAGCTCAGTCCCGGTGGCGGGAGCGGCACAGTTCTTC. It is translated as CASSSVPVAGAAQFF. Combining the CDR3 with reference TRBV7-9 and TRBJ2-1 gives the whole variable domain DTGVSQNPRHKITKRGQNVTFRCDPISEHNRLYWYRQTLGQGPEFLTYFQNEAQLEKSRLLSDRFSAERPKGSFSTLEIQRTEQGDSAMYLCASSSVPVAGAAQFFGPGTRLTVL.

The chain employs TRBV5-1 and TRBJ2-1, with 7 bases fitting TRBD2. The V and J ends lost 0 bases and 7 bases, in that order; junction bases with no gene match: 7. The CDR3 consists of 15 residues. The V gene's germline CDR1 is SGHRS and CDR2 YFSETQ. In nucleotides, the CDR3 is TGCGCCAGCAGCTTGGAAAGCGGGGTCTGGAATGAGCAGTTCTTC. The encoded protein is CASSLESGVWNEQFF.

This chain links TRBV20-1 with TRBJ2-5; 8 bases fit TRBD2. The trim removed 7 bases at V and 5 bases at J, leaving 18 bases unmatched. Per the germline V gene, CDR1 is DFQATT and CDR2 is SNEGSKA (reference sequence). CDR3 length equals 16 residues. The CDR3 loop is CSGVDLRLAGRETQYF. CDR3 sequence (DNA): TGCAGTGGGGTTGACCTTAGGCTAGCGGGTAGGGAGACCCAGTACTTC.

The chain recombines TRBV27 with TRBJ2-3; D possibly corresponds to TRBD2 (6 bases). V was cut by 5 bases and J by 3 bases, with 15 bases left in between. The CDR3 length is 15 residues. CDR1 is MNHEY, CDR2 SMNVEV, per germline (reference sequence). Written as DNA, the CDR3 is TGTGCCAGCAGTCCGCCGCGGGGCTGGACAGATACGCAGTATTTT. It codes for CASSPPRGWTDTQYF.

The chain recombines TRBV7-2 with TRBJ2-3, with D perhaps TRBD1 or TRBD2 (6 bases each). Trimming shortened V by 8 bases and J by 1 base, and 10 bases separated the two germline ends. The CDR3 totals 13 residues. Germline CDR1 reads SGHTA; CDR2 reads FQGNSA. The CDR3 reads CASAGHRTDTQYF. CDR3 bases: TGTGCCAGCGCGGGACACCGCACAGATACGCAGTATTTT.

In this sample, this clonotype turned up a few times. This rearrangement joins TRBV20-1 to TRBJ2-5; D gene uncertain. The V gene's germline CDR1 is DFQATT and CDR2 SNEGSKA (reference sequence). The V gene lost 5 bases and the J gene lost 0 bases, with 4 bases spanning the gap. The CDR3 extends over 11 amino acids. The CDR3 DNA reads TGCAGTGCTCATGACCAAGAGACCCAGTACTTC. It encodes CSAHDQETQYF.

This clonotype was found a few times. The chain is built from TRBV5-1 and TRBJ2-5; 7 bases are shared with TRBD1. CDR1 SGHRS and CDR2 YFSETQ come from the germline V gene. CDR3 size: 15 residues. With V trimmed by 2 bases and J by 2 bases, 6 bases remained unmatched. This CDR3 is CASSLRDRLQETQYF. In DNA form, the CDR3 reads TGCGCCAGCAGCTTACGGGACAGACTACAAGAGACCCAGTACTTC.

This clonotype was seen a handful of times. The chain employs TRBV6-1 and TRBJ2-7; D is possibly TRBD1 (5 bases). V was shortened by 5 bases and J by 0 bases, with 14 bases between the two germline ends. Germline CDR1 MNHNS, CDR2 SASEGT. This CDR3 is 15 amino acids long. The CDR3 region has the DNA TGTGCCAGCAGTCAAGAGACAGTTTCCTCCTACGAGCAGTACTTC. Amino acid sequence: CASSQETVSSYEQYF.

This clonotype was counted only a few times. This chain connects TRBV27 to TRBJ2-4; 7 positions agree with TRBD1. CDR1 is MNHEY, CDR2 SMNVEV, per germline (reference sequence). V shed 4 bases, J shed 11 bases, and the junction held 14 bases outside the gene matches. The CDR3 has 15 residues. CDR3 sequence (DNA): TGTGCCAGCAGTTGGACCCCCGGGACCGGACAGGTTCAGTACTTC. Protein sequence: CASSWTPGTGQVQYF.

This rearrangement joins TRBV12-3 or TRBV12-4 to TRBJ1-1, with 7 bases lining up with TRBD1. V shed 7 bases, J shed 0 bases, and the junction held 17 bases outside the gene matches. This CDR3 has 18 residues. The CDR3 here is CASNTGAGGVTVNTEAFF. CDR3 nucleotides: TGTGCCAGCAACACTGGGGCAGGGGGGGTTACTGTGAACACTGAAGCTTTCTTT.

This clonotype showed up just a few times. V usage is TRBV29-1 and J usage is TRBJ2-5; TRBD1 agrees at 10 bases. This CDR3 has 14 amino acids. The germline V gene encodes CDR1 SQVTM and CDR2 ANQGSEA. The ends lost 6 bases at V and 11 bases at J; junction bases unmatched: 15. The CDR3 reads CSVDKGQGRAGQYF. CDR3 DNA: TGCAGCGTGGACAAGGGACAGGGGCGCGCCGGGCAGTACTTC.

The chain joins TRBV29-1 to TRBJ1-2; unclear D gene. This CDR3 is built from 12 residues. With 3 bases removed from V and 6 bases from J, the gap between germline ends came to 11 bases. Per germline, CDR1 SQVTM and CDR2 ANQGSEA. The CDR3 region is CSVDGSTDGYTF. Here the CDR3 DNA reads TGCAGCGTTGACGGAAGTACGGATGGCTACACCTTC.

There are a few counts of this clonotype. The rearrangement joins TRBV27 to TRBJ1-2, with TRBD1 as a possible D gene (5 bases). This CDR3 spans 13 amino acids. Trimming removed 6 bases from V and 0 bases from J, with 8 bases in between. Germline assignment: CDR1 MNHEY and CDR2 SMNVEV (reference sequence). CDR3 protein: CASRAGSNYGYTF. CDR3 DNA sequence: TGTGCCAGCAGGGCAGGGTCTAACTATGGCTACACCTTC.